The rows below give T cell receptor beta chains drawn from one sample of a study of blood T cell repertoires in COVID-19. Sequencing was performed with immunoSEQ multiplex PCR; in TCRdb, only in-frame clones are kept and a portion is missing. This table has more than 50,000 clones, about nine tenths appearing once. Sequenced input: peripheral blood. Receptor source: a woman aged 40 to 49 with active COVID-19. Each CDR3 is given with its conserved first and last residue. D genes are given only for firm matches. Clone size is shown for a subset of rows, as once, few, many or a class of expanded clone.

clone size: NA
V gene: TRBV9
D gene: NA
J gene: TRBJ1-2
CDR3 DNA: TGTGCCAGCAGCGGGGGGTCAGGACAGCTTCTTCACTATGGCTACACCTTC
CDR3 protein: CASSGGSGQLLHYGYTF

clone size: NA
V gene: TRBV10-1
D gene: TRBD1
J gene: TRBJ2-7
CDR3 DNA: TGCGCCAGCAGGGATCAGACAGGGAATAAGTACGAGCAGTACTTC
CDR3 protein: CASRDQTGNKYEQYF

clone size: NA
V gene: TRBV7-8
D gene: TRBD1
J gene: TRBJ1-4
CDR3 DNA: TGTGCCAGCAGTTCTGGGACAGGGCCAGGCACTAATGAAAAACTGTTTTTT
CDR3 protein: CASSSGTGPGTNEKLFF

clone size: NA
V gene: TRBV4-1
D gene: NA
J gene: TRBJ1-2
CDR3 DNA: TGCGCCAGCAGCCCGAGGGAGGGGGAGTATTATGGCTACACCTTC
CDR3 protein: CASSPREGEYYGYTF

clone size: NA
V gene: TRBV6-5
D gene: TRBD1
J gene: TRBJ1-1
CDR3 DNA: TGTGCCAGCAGCCGGACAGGGGATGAAGCTTTCTTT
CDR3 protein: CASSRTGDEAFF

clone size: NA
V gene: TRBV7-3
D gene: NA
J gene: TRBJ2-3
CDR3 DNA: TGTGCCAGCAGCCCGGGACTCGGTCAGGATACGCAGTATTTT
CDR3 protein: CASSPGLGQDTQYF

clone size: NA
V gene: TRBV11-3
D gene: NA
J gene: TRBJ1-1
CDR3 DNA: TGTGCCAGCAGCCCCCGGACAGAGAACACTGAAGCTTTCTTT
CDR3 protein: CASSPRTENTEAFF

clone size: NA
V gene: TRBV4-1
D gene: TRBD2
J gene: TRBJ2-5
CDR3 DNA: TGCGCCAGCAGCCAAGGGAGACTAGCGGGGGTCCAAGAGACCCAGTACTTC
CDR3 protein: CASSQGRLAGVQETQYF

clone size: NA
V gene: TRBV28
D gene: TRBD1
J gene: TRBJ1-4
CDR3 DNA: TGTGCCAGCAGTGAATCTGACAGGGATGAAAAACTGTTTTTT
CDR3 protein: CASSESDRDEKLFF

clone size: few
V gene: TRBV5-1
D gene: TRBD2
J gene: TRBJ2-1
CDR3 DNA: TGCGCCAGCAGCCCTCCCGTTCTTGCGGGGGGGGGAGGCAATGAGCAGTTCTTC
CDR3 protein: CASSPPVLAGGGGNEQFF

clone size: NA
V gene: TRBV19
D gene: NA
J gene: TRBJ1-1
CDR3 DNA: TGTGCCAGTTCGCCACAGGGATGGACTGAAGCTTTCTTT
CDR3 protein: CASSPQGWTEAFF